One sample yielded the 27 T cell receptor beta chains listed below, sequenced in a study of blood T cell repertoires in COVID-19. Some clones are missing from TCRdb's copy, which holds only in-frame ones; the method was immunoSEQ multiplex PCR. This sample has 70,000 to 90,000 clones; about 88% occur once, and the top ten carry 6% to 6.5%. Sequenced material: peripheral blood. The receptors originated from an elderly man with COVID-19, enrolled during active disease.

The chain carries TRBV10-3 and TRBJ1-1, with 7 bases aligning to TRBD1. V lost 6 bases and J lost 1; bases outside the gene matches: 5. This CDR3 has 14 amino acids. From germline, CDR1 is ENHRY and CDR2 SYGVKD. The CDR3 region has the DNA TGTGCCATCAGAGGGGGACAGACGAACACTGAAGCTTTCTTT. It encodes CAIRGGQTNTEAFF.

The rearrangement joins TRBV28 to TRBJ1-2; D is perhaps TRBD1 (5 bases). The CDR3 length is 11 residues. The ends were cut back, 6 bases at V and 8 bases at J, with 10 bases in the middle. The V gene's germline CDR1 is MDHEN and CDR2 SYDVKM. The CDR3: CASSSPGGYTF. CDR3 DNA: TGTGCCAGCAGCTCGCCAGGGGGCTACACCTTC.

V and J are TRBV6-2 or TRBV6-3 and TRBJ2-2, with TRBD1 matching over 9 bases. After removal of 4 bases from V and 1 base from J, the junction contained 7 bases not matched to a gene. Germline V CDR1 and CDR2: MNHEY, SVGEGT. The CDR3 contains 17 residues. CDR3: CASSSDRGLGNTGELFF. CDR3 coding DNA: TGTGCCAGCAGTTCGGACAGGGGTTTAGGGAACACCGGGGAGCTGTTTTTT.

The chain combines TRBV5-1 with TRBJ2-7, with D perhaps TRBD1 (6 bases). The CDR3 is 15 amino acids. Trimming removed 0 bases at V and 5 bases at J, with 15 bases between. The germline V gene encodes CDR1 SGHRS and CDR2 YFSETQ. CDR3 sequence (DNA): TGCGCCAGCAGCTTGGGGCAGGGGAACCCCCACGAGCAGTACTTC. This codes for CASSLGQGNPHEQYF.

The J gene is TRBJ2-7, the V gene TRBV20-1; D not certain. The CDR3 is 11 amino acids. V was cut by 6 bases and J by 6 bases, with 12 bases left in between. The germline CDR1 and CDR2 sequences are DFQATT and SNEGSKA (reference sequence). CDR3 coding DNA: TGCAGTGCGGCCAAGCGAGCCGAGCAGTACTTC. This translates into CSAAKRAEQYF.

The chain carries TRBV7-9 and TRBJ1-6; a possible D gene is TRBD1 (5 bases). Germline loops: CDR1 SEHNR, CDR2 FQNEAQ (reference sequence). The CDR3 has 16 residues. The V gene lost 2 bases and the J gene lost 0 bases, with 8 bases spanning the gap. The CDR3 loop is CASSLQGSSYNSPLHF. CDR3 nucleotide sequence: TGTGCCAGCAGCTTACAGGGCTCCTCCTATAATTCACCCCTCCACTTT. The complete variable domain, with remaining parts taken from reference TRBV7-9 and TRBJ1-6, reads DTGVSQNPRHKITKRGQNVTFRCDPISEHNRLYWYRQTLGQGPEFLTYFQNEAQLEKSRLLSDRFSAERPKGSFSTLEIQRTEQGDSAMYLCASSLQGSSYNSPLHFGNGTRLTVT.

The chain employs TRBV5-1 and TRBJ1-5; 8 bases map to TRBD1. The ends lost 4 bases at V and 8 bases at J; junction bases unmatched: 14. Germline CDR1 SGHRS, CDR2 YFSETQ. The CDR3 totals 16 residues. The CDR3 reads CASSVSGQGVEEPQHF. The CDR3 DNA reads as TGCGCCAGCAGCGTATCAGGACAGGGCGTTGAGGAGCCCCAGCATTTT. The whole variable domain, remainder taken from reference TRBV5-1 and TRBJ1-5, is KAGVTQTPRYLIKTRGQQVTLSCSPISGHRSVSWYQQTPGQGLQFLFEYFSETQRNKGNFPGRFSGRQFSNSRSEMNVSTLELGDSALYLCASSVSGQGVEEPQHFGDGTRLSIL.

This clone was detected only a few times. The V gene is TRBV3-1 (or the pseudogene TRBV3-2), the J gene TRBJ1-1, with D uncertain. Germline V CDR1 and CDR2: LGHDT, YNNKEL (reference sequence). This CDR3 region has 15 residues. V dropped 2 bases and J dropped 3 bases, with 13 bases sitting between them. The CDR3, as DNA: TGTGCCAGCAGCCAATCCCCTTACAGCTACACTGAAGCTTTCTTT. It translates to CASSQSPYSYTEAFF.

CDR3 amino acids: CASSPVRLSSSGNTIYF. In DNA, the CDR3 is TGTGCCAGCTCACCTGTCAGGCTCAGCTCCTCTGGAAACACCATATATTTT. V and J are TRBV18 and TRBJ1-3; D is ambiguous. The CDR3 covers 17 residues. The ends were cut back, 3 bases at V and 0 bases at J, with 15 bases in the middle. The germline CDR1 and CDR2 sequences are KGHSH and LQKENI.

The rearrangement links TRBV19 to TRBJ1-4, with D unresolved. The CDR3 totals 13 residues. V was shortened by 8 bases and J by 1 base, with 8 bases between the two germline ends. The germline V gene encodes CDR1 LNHDA and CDR2 SQIVND (reference sequence). DNA for the CDR3: TGTGCCAGTTTGGGAGTAACTAATGAAAAACTGTTTTTT. Amino acid sequence: CASLGVTNEKLFF.

This clone was recorded only once. The J gene is TRBJ1-1, the V gene TRBV6-2 or TRBV6-3; D is undetermined. The germline CDR1 and CDR2 sequences are MNHEY and SVGEGT. This CDR3 contains 13 residues. V was pared by 4 bases and J by 3 bases, with 9 bases between. The CDR3 reads CASSFEVDTEAFF. Here the CDR3 DNA reads TGTGCCAGCAGTTTCGAGGTGGACACTGAAGCTTTCTTT.

This chain connects TRBV3-1 (or the pseudogene TRBV3-2) to TRBJ2-2; 10 bases match TRBD2. The CDR3 contains 15 residues. Germline CDR1 reads LGHDT; CDR2 reads YNNKEL (reference sequence). Trimming removed 4 bases from V and 5 bases from J; junction bases left unmatched: 4. CDR3 region: CASSPSGGETGELFF. The CDR3 bases are TGTGCCAGCAGCCCCAGCGGGGGGGAAACCGGGGAGCTGTTTTTT.

CDR3 sequence reads: CASSSPLTGIEAFF. The CDR3 DNA follows: TGTGCCAGCAGCTCCCCTTTGACAGGTATTGAAGCTTTCTTT. The J gene is TRBJ1-1, the V gene TRBV2, with D tentatively TRBD1 (6 bases). The V end lost 6 bases, the J end lost 7 bases, and 18 bases lay between the germline ends. Germline V gives CDR1 SNHLY, CDR2 FYNNEI. CDR3 length equals 14 residues.

The chain carries TRBV12-3 or TRBV12-4 and TRBJ2-3; unclear D gene. Trimming pared 6 bases from V and 6 bases from J, leaving 7 bases between. This CDR3 comprises 11 residues. This CDR3 reads CASSIEDTQYF. The CDR3 coding sequence is TGTGCCAGCAGCATAGAGGATACGCAGTATTTT.

The chain is built from TRBV3-1 (or the pseudogene TRBV3-2) and TRBJ2-1; possibly TRBD2 for D (6 bases). Per the germline V gene, CDR1 is LGHDT and CDR2 is YNNKEL (reference sequence). The CDR3 loop spans 16 amino acids. V gave up 4 bases and J gave up 6 bases, with 19 bases separating them. In nucleotides, the CDR3 is TGTGCCAGCAGCCTCGATTGGCGGGGATTGACCAATGAGCAGTTCTTC. Protein sequence: CASSLDWRGLTNEQFF.

As DNA, the CDR3 is TGTGCCAGCAGTTTCCGACTAGCGGGCGTTGAAGAGACCCAGTACTTC. Translated: CASSFRLAGVEETQYF. The rearrangement joins TRBV6-6 to TRBJ2-5; 10 positions agree with TRBD2. The CDR3 sequence is 16 residues long. Germline trimming cut 4 bases from V and 3 bases from J; bases unmatched to any gene: 8. The germline V gene has CDR1 MNHNY and CDR2 SVGAGI (reference sequence).

This rearrangement joins TRBV6-1 to TRBJ1-1, with TRBD1 as a possible D gene (5 bases). With 3 bases removed from V and 0 bases from J, the gap between germline ends came to 11 bases. Per the germline V gene, CDR1 is MNHNS and CDR2 is SASEGT. The CDR3 spans 15 residues. CDR3 nucleotide sequence: TGTGCCAGCAGTGACATACAGGAGATGAACACTGAAGCTTTCTTT. The encoded protein is CASSDIQEMNTEAFF.

The chain joins TRBV7-2 to TRBJ2-5; perhaps TRBD2 as D (6 bases). The CDR3 totals 16 residues. V lost 1 base and J lost 1, with 13 bases in between. Per the germline V gene, CDR1 is SGHTA and CDR2 is FQGNSA. The CDR3 bases are TGTGCCAGCAGCTTAGGAATCCAGGGAGGCCAAGAGACCCAGTACTTC. This encodes CASSLGIQGGQETQYF.

The chain has TRBV28 and TRBJ2-3; no clear D gene. Between the trimmed V and J ends, which lost 9 bases and 2 bases, there was a span of 12 bases. Germline CDR1 and CDR2: MDHEN and SYDVKM. This CDR3 has 13 amino acids. The CDR3 reads CASVPRNTDTQYF. In nucleotides, the CDR3 is TGTGCCAGTGTGCCGCGGAACACAGATACGCAGTATTTT. The entire variable domain, with the rest obtained from reference TRBV28 and TRBJ2-3, is as follows: DVKVTQSSRYLVKRTGEKVFLECVQDMDHENMFWYRQDPGLGLRLIYFSYDVKMKEKGDIPEGYSVSREKKERFSLILESASTNQTSMYLCASVPRNTDTQYFGPGTRLTVL.

The chain links TRBV15 to TRBJ2-7, with D perhaps TRBD1 (9 bases). Germline loops: CDR1 LNHNV, CDR2 YYDKDF (reference sequence). Trimming stripped 3 bases from V and 1 base from J, with 16 bases between. This CDR3 is built from 16 residues. CDR3 region: CATSSREGTGSYEQYF. In DNA, the CDR3 is TGTGCCACCAGCAGCCGGGAGGGGACAGGGTCCTACGAGCAGTACTTC.

The chain combines TRBV6-5 with TRBJ2-4, with TRBD1 matching over 7 bases. Germline assignment: CDR1 MNHEY and CDR2 SVGAGI. This CDR3 contains 12 residues. J gave up 9 bases and V 5 bases, and 4 bases lay outside the gene matches. The CDR3 sequence is CASSRDSGIQYF. CDR3 nucleotides: TGTGCCAGCAGTAGGGACAGTGGCATTCAGTACTTC.

The rearrangement links TRBV12-3 or TRBV12-4 to TRBJ1-6; D not resolved. Between the trimmed V and J ends, which lost 0 bases and 11 bases, there was a span of 5 bases. CDR3 length: 12 amino acids. CDR3 DNA sequence: TGTGCCAGCAGTTTAGCGGAGACACCCCTCCACTTT. It yields the protein CASSLAETPLHF.

The DNA of the CDR3 is TGCGCCAGCAGCCAAGATACACCCCAATTGCCGGGGGAGAAACCCGACACAGATACGCAGTATTTT. Its translation: CASSQDTPQLPGEKPDTDTQYF. The chain uses TRBV4-3 and TRBJ2-3; a possible D gene is TRBD2 (6 bases). Germline V gives CDR1 LGHNA, CDR2 YSLEER. The V end was cut by 0 bases, the J end by 2 bases, with 30 bases between. The CDR3 totals 22 residues.

This chain links TRBV6-4 with TRBJ2-2; a weak D match, TRBD2 (5 bases). This CDR3 has 16 amino acids. The germline V gene has CDR1 MRHNA and CDR2 SNTAGT. Trimming removed 5 bases from V and 4 bases from J, with 17 bases in between. The CDR3 DNA is TGTGCCAGCAGTCCCGTAGGCGGAGGTTCCACCGGGGAGCTGTTTTTT. It specifies CASSPVGGGSTGELFF.

The chain joins TRBV3-1 (or the pseudogene TRBV3-2) to TRBJ1-1; tentative D call: TRBD1 (6 bases). Between the trimmed V and J ends, which lost 8 bases and 6 bases, there was a span of 19 bases. The CDR3 contains 14 residues. Germline-derived CDR1 and CDR2 are LGHDT and YNNKEL (reference sequence). CDR3 in amino acids: CASSFQGLRAEAFF. CDR3 bases: TGTGCCAGCTCTTTCCAGGGGTTAAGGGCTGAAGCTTTCTTT.

The rearrangement links TRBV6-5 to TRBJ2-7, with D possibly TRBD1 on 6 matching bases. Germline CDR1 is MNHEY and CDR2 is SVGAGI. CDR3 size: 15 residues. Trimming took off 9 bases at V and 0 bases at J, with 18 bases between the two ends. The CDR3 coding sequence is TGTGCCAGTTCCCCGAGGGGGTCGGTCTCCTACGAGCAGTACTTC. Translation gives CASSPRGSVSYEQYF.

The chain links TRBV5-4 to TRBJ1-4; 10 positions agree with TRBD1. With 4 bases clipped from V and 8 bases from J, the junction kept 8 bases outside the gene matches. CDR3 length: 15 amino acids. Germline CDR1 is SGHNT and CDR2 is YYREEE (reference sequence). CDR3 amino acids: CASSVPGQGREKLFF. CDR3 coding DNA: TGTGCCAGCAGCGTACCGGGACAGGGGCGCGAAAAACTGTTTTTT.